This TCR beta chain was captured in a study of OX40 agonist ivuxolimab in advanced cancers. On the study more broadly: Patients in the trial were receiving intravenous ivuxolimab every 2 weeks, at doses of 0.01 to 10 mg/kg. Melanoma, hepatocellular carcinoma, head and neck or renal cell cancer occurred in dose-escalation patients. Patients achieving partial responses numbered three: one hepatocellular carcinoma case and two cutaneous melanoma cases.

Data came from immunoSEQ multiplex PCR; TCRdb stores just in-frame clones and leaves some out. Of approximately 87,000 clones listed, roughly 90% are singletons. The V end lost 0 bases, the J end lost 5 bases, and 9 bases lay between the germline ends. The CDR3 spans 14 residues. Germline lookup yields CDR1 SGDLS and CDR2 YYNGEE. Sequenced material: CD4+ or CD8+ T cells sorted from blood, taken in a trial of the OX40 agonist ivuxolimab. This clonotype originated in an adult with an advanced solid tumor such as melanoma, head and neck, liver or kidney cancer. The chain has TRBV9 and TRBJ2-1; D call uncertain. CDR3 residues: CASSVAGVNNEQFF. The CDR3 DNA reads as TGTGCCAGCAGCGTAGCTGGGGTGAACAATGAGCAGTTCTTC. The full variable domain, with the rest looked up from reference TRBV9 and TRBJ2-1, is DSGVTQTPKHLITATGQRVTLRCSPRSGDLSVYWYQQSLDQGLQFLIQYYNGEERAKGNILERFSAQQFPDLHSELNLSSLELGDSALYFCASSVAGVNNEQFFGPGTRLTVL.